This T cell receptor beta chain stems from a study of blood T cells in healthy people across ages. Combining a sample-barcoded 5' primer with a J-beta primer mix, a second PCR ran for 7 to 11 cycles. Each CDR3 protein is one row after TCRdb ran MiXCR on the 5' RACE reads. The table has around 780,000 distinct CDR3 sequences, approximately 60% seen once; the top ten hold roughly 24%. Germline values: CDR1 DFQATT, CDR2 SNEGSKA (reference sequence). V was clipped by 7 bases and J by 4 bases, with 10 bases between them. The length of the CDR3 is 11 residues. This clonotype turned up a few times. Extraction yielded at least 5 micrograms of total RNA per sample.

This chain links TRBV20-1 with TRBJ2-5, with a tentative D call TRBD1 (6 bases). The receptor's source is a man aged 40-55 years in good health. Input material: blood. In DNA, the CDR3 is TGCAGTGTCAGGGGTCGAGAGACCCAGTACTTC. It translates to CSVRGRETQYF.